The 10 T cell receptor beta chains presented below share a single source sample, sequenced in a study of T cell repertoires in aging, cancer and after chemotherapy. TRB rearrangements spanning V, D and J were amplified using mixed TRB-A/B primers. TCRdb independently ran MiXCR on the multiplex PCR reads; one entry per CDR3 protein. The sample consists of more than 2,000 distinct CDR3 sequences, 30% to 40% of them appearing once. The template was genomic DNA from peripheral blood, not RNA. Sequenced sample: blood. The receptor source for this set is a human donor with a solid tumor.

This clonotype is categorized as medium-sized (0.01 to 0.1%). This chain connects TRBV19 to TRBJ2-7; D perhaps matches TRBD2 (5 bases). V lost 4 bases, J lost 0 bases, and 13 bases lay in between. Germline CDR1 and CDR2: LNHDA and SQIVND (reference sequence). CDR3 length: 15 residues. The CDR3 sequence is CASSSEGAYSYEQYF. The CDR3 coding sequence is TGTGCCAGTAGTAGTGAGGGCGCGTACTCCTACGAGCAGTACTTC.

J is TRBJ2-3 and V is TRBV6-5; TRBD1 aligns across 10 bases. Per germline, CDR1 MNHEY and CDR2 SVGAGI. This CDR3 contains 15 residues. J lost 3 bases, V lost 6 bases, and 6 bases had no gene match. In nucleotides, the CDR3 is TGTGCCAGCAGACGGACAGGGGGAGGGACAGATACGCAGTATTTT. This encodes CASRRTGGGTDTQYF.

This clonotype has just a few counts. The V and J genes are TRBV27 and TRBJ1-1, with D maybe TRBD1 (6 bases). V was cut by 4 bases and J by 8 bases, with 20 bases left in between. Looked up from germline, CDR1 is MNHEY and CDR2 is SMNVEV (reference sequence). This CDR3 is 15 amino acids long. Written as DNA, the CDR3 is TGTGCCAGCAGTTCGGGTAGTACGGGGGCGGGAGAAGCTTTCTTT. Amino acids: CASSSGSTGAGEAFF.

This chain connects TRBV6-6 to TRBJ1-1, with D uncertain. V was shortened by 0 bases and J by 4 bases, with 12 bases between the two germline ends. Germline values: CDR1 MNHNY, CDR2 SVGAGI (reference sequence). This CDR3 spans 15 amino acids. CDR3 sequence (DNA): TGTGCCAGCAGTTACTCAAGGGCTGGTGGCACTGAAGCTTTCTTT. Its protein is CASSYSRAGGTEAFF.

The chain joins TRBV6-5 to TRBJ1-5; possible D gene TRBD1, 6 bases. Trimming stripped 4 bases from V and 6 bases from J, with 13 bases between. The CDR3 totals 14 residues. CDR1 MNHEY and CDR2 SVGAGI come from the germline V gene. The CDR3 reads CASSSSGAAQPQHF. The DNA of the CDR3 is TGTGCCAGCAGTTCTTCAGGGGCGGCTCAGCCCCAGCATTTT.

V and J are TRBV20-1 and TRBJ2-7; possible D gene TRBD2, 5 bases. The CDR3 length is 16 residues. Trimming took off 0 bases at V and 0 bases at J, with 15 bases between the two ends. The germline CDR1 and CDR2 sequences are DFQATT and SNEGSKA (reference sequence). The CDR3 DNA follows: TGCAGTGCTAGAGATCCCTGGACTGGGAGCTCCTACGAGCAGTACTTC. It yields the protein CSARDPWTGSSYEQYF.

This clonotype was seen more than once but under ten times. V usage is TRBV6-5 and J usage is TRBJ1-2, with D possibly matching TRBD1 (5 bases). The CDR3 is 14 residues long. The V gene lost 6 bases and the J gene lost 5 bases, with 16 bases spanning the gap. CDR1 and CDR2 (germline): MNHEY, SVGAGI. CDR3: CASSLRDRTYGYTF. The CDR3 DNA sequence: TGTGCCAGCAGCCTCCGGGACCGCACGTATGGCTACACCTTC.

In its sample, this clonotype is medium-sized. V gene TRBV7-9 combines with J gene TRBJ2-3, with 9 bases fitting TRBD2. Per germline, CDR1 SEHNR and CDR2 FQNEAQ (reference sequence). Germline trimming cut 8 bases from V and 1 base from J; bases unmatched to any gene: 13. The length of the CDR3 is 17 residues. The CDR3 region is CASSLGASGARTDTQYF. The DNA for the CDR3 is TGTGCCAGCTCCCTAGGGGCTAGCGGGGCTCGCACAGATACGCAGTATTTT.

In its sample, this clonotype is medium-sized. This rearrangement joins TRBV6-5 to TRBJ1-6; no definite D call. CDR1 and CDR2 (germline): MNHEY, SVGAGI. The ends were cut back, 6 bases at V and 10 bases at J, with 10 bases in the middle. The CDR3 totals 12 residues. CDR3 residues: CASRKAGSPLHF. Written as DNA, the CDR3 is TGTGCCAGCAGAAAGGCTGGCTCACCCCTCCACTTT.

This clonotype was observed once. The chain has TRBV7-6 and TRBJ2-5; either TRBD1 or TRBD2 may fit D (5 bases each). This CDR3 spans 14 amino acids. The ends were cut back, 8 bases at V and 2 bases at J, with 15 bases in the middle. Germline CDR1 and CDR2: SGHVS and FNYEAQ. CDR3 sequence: CASSPRERQETQYF. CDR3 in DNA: TGTGCCAGCTCCCCCAGGGAGAGGCAAGAGACCCAGTACTTC.